This T cell receptor (beta chain) was identified in a study of T cell changes during pregnancy in multiple sclerosis (dated by TCRdb to the late 2010s). With respect to the entire study: The study examined how the T cell repertoire changed over the course of pregnancy in women with multiple sclerosis.

Of note for this clone: Its recognized antigen is unknown. No quality values exist for individual bases; no much larger clone is one base distant.

Libraries were prepared through the immunoSEQ multiplex PCR assay. Held by TCRdb, this immuneACCESS table contains in-frame sequences only and omits some clones. Under half of the omission traces to an unresolved V gene where checked; the cause of the rest is unknown. The sample yields more than 90,000 clones; 80% to 95% were counted once. The ten most abundant clones make up less than 2% of the sample. From the germline V gene, CDR1 is SGHAT and CDR2 is FQNNGV. The CDR3 numbers 13 residues from cysteine through phenylalanine. Only the CDR3 DNA is retained, 39 bases long and in frame from the first base. V is pared back by 3 bases and J by 4 bases, with 9 bases lying between the germline termini.

The sequencing here drew on peripheral blood, taken in the third trimester of pregnancy. The receptor was derived from a female donor with multiple sclerosis, enrolled in a pregnancy study. The chain employs TRBV11-2 and TRBJ2-5; no D gene call is confident. The sequenced DNA is TGTGCCAGCAGCTTCGGGTTCCGAGAGACCCAGTACTTC. This is translated as CASSFGFRETQYF.